This entry lists 23 T cell receptor beta chains sequenced from one sample in a study of blood T cell repertoires in COVID-19. TCRdb keeps only in-frame clones here, not all; method: immunoSEQ multiplex PCR. The sample gives a few hundred thousand clones, around 90% of which show up once; 0.95% to 1.5% is in the top ten. Sequencing was done on a sample of PBMCs or T cells enriched from blood (not recorded which). All receptors derive from a human donor in a cohort exposed to, infected with or recovered from COVID-19 (not recorded which). The donor label of this sample is uncertain.

V and J are TRBV5-1 and TRBJ1-1; D unresolved. This CDR3 contains 12 residues. The V gene's germline CDR1 is SGHRS and CDR2 YFSETQ. With 6 bases removed from V and 0 bases from J, the gap between germline ends came to 6 bases. CDR3 sequence: CASMALNTEAFF. The CDR3 DNA sequence: TGCGCCAGCATGGCTCTGAACACTGAAGCTTTCTTT.

This chain joins TRBV6-4 and TRBJ1-5; TRBD1 matches at 9 bases. The CDR3 totals 16 residues. In germline, CDR1 is MRHNA, CDR2 SNTAGT. With 2 bases clipped from V and 1 base from J, the junction kept 3 bases outside the gene matches. The chain's CDR3 is CASSDPGTGSNQPQHF. For the CDR3, the DNA is TGTGCCAGCAGTGACCCCGGGACAGGGAGCAATCAGCCCCAGCATTTT.

The J gene is TRBJ2-7, the V gene TRBV3-1 (or the pseudogene TRBV3-2), with a possible D match to TRBD1 (7 bases). Germline lookup yields CDR1 LGHDT and CDR2 YNNKEL (reference sequence). The CDR3 length is 16 residues. The germline V and J ends were trimmed by 1 base and 0 bases, with 13 bases remaining between them. The CDR3 loop is CASSQAGGIASYEQYF. Written as DNA, the CDR3 is TGTGCCAGCAGCCAAGCAGGGGGGATAGCCTCCTACGAGCAGTACTTC.

The V and J genes are TRBV2 and TRBJ2-2; 14 nucleotides align to TRBD2. The V segment lost 4 bases and the J segment 7 bases; nucleotides outside the gene matches: 5. The V gene's germline CDR1 is SNHLY and CDR2 FYNNEI. The CDR3 runs to 16 residues. CDR3 nucleotide sequence: TGTGCCAGCAGTGGACTAGCGGGGGGGCTAGACGGGGAGCTGTTTTTT. It encodes CASSGLAGGLDGELFF.

The chain combines TRBV6-2 or TRBV6-3 with TRBJ2-7, with 7 nucleotides matching TRBD1. Germline CDR1 MNHEY, CDR2 SVGEGT. The length of the CDR3 is 19 residues. V gave up 0 bases and J gave up 0 bases; unmatched junction bases: 14. CDR3 in DNA: TGTGCCAGCAGTTACTCGAGTGGGACAGTCGGCAGACCCTCCTACGAGCAGTACTTC. This sequence encodes CASSYSSGTVGRPSYEQYF.

This chain uses TRBV5-1 with TRBJ2-5; D call uncertain. From germline, CDR1 is SGHRS and CDR2 YFSETQ. This CDR3 region has 15 residues. V lost 0 bases, J lost 1 base, and 10 bases lay in between. The CDR3 protein is CASSLGGVSQETQYF. CDR3 nucleotides: TGCGCCAGCAGCTTGGGAGGAGTCTCCCAAGAGACCCAGTACTTC.

This chain connects TRBV23-1 to TRBJ1-1, with D possibly matching TRBD1 (6 bases). TRBV23-1 qualifies as an ORF whose function is uncertain. V gave up 2 bases and J gave up 5 bases, with 21 bases separating them. The CDR3 contains 17 residues. CDR3 region: CASSQTAEQGDRTEAFF. DNA for the CDR3: TGCGCCAGCAGTCAAACTGCCGAACAGGGAGACAGGACTGAAGCTTTCTTT.

This chain links TRBV13 with TRBJ1-5; 7 nucleotides line up with TRBD1. The V and J ends lost 0 bases and 2 bases, in that order; junction bases with no gene match: 10. The CDR3 has 18 residues. Germline V lookup: CDR1 PRHDT, CDR2 FYEKMQ (reference sequence). The CDR3: CASSLGQGRRYGNQPQHF. The DNA for the CDR3 is TGTGCCAGCAGCTTAGGACAGGGGAGGCGGTATGGCAATCAGCCCCAGCATTTT.

This rearrangement joins TRBV18 to TRBJ1-1; the D gene is possibly TRBD1 (6 bases). CDR1 KGHSH and CDR2 LQKENI come from the germline V gene. This CDR3 has 13 residues. The germline V and J ends were trimmed by 5 bases and 2 bases, with 9 bases remaining between them. As DNA, the CDR3 is TGTGCCAGCTCAGGGGACACCAACACTGAAGCTTTCTTT. Protein sequence: CASSGDTNTEAFF.

J is TRBJ1-5 and V is TRBV29-1; 7 bases map to TRBD1. CDR3 length equals 13 residues. The junction had 4 bases not matched to a gene; V was cut back by 1 base and J by 7 bases. The germline gives CDR1 SQVTM, CDR2 ANQGSEA. CDR3: CSVEVGGRQPQHF. The DNA for the CDR3 is TGCAGCGTTGAAGTAGGGGGCCGGCAGCCCCAGCATTTT.

The rearrangement joins TRBV6-5 to TRBJ1-4; D is possibly TRBD1 (5 bases). This CDR3 contains 14 residues. Trimming left V 4 bases short and J 5 bases short, with 11 bases between. Germline V gene lookup returns CDR1 MNHEY and CDR2 SVGAGI. CDR3 sequence reads: CASSSRVLNEKLFF. The CDR3 nucleotides read TGTGCCAGCAGTTCCAGGGTCTTGAATGAAAAACTGTTTTTT.

This chain links TRBV6-6 with TRBJ2-3, with 9 bases that match TRBD2. Germline V lookup: CDR1 MNHNY, CDR2 SVGAGI (reference sequence). The V gene end was trimmed by 4 bases and the J gene end by 5 bases; junction bases not matched to a gene: 4. CDR3 size: 14 residues. Here the CDR3 DNA reads TGTGCCAGCAGTTTTAGCGGGAGCTTAGATACGCAGTATTTT. Its protein is CASSFSGSLDTQYF.

This rearrangement joins TRBV27 to TRBJ2-7; 10 bases line up with TRBD1. From germline, CDR1 is MNHEY and CDR2 SMNVEV (reference sequence). J gave up 1 base and V 6 bases, and 6 bases lay outside the gene matches. This CDR3 region has 15 residues. The DNA for the CDR3 is TGTGCCAGCAGCCGACCGGGACAGGGGTCCTACGAGCAGTACTTC. It encodes CASSRPGQGSYEQYF.

This rearrangement joins TRBV13 to TRBJ1-2; TRBD1 aligns across 7 bases. Germline V gene data show CDR1 as PRHDT and CDR2 as FYEKMQ (reference sequence). The length of the CDR3 is 16 residues. J lost 0 bases, V lost 6 bases, and 10 bases had no gene match. The CDR3 protein is CASSQTGWAANYGYTF. Here the CDR3 DNA reads TGTGCCAGCAGTCAGACAGGGTGGGCGGCTAACTATGGCTACACCTTC. The full variable domain, in which reference TRBV13 and TRBJ1-2 provide the parts outside the CDR3, is AAGVIQSPRHLIKEKRETATLKCYPIPRHDTVYWYQQGPGQDPQFLISFYEKMQSDKGSIPDRFSAQQFSDYHSELNMSSLELGDSALYFCASSQTGWAANYGYTFGSGTRLTVV.

The CDR3 bases are TGTGCTAGTGGTCCAGGGGGAGGAGACTATGGCTACACCTTC. Its protein product is CASGPGGGDYGYTF. The chain has TRBV12-5 and TRBJ1-2, with 7 bases lining up with TRBD1. V was clipped by 5 bases and J by 3 bases; unmatched bases: 6. Looked up from germline, CDR1 is LGHNT and CDR2 is FRNRAP. This CDR3 spans 14 amino acids.

The genes are TRBV7-9 and TRBJ1-1; the match to TRBD1 covers 7 bases. The CDR3 contains 12 residues. Germline CDR1 and CDR2: SEHNR and FQNEAQ (reference sequence). J was trimmed by 7 bases and V by 4 bases; bases with no gene match: 3. The CDR3 region has the DNA TGTGCCAGCAGCTCGTGGACAGGTGAAGCTTTCTTT. Amino acid sequence: CASSSWTGEAFF.

This rearrangement joins TRBV15 to TRBJ2-6; tentative D call: TRBD2 (5 bases). The CDR3 has 14 amino acids. The germline CDR1 and CDR2 sequences are LNHNV and YYDKDF (reference sequence). With 3 bases removed from V and 3 bases from J, the gap between germline ends came to 6 bases. The CDR3 loop is CATSSGGGANVLTF. The CDR3 DNA sequence: TGTGCCACCAGCAGCGGAGGTGGGGCCAACGTCCTGACTTTC. The full variable domain, its missing parts supplied by reference TRBV15 and TRBJ2-6, is DAMVIQNPRYQVTQFGKPVTLSCSQTLNHNVMYWYQQKSSQAPKLLFHYYDKDFNNEADTPDNFQSRRPNTSFCFLDIRSPGLGDTAMYLCATSSGGGANVLTFGAGSRLTVL.

CDR3 in DNA: TGTGCCTGGAGTCCGGGACTCCCGTTTAGCCAAGAGACCCAGTACTTC. It is translated as CAWSPGLPFSQETQYF. The rearrangement uses TRBV30 and TRBJ2-5, with a weak D call TRBD2 (6 bases). The CDR3 covers 16 residues. With 2 bases removed from V and 1 base from J, the gap between germline ends came to 17 bases. CDR1 GTSNPN and CDR2 SVGIG come from the germline V gene (reference sequence).

The chain uses TRBV6-5 and TRBJ2-7, with 7 nucleotides matching TRBD1. CDR1 is MNHEY, CDR2 SVGAGI, per germline. CDR3 size: 14 residues. J was trimmed by 1 base and V by 6 bases; bases with no gene match: 6. The CDR3 DNA reads TGTGCCAGCAGGTCGACAGGGAGTTCCTACGAGCAGTACTTC. The encoded protein is CASRSTGSSYEQYF.

CDR3 protein: CASSLESGSNQPQHF. Written as DNA, the CDR3 is TGTGCCAGCAGCTTAGAATCGGGGAGCAATCAGCCCCAGCATTTT. V is TRBV7-6 and J is TRBJ1-5; D is undetermined. The CDR3 is 15 amino acids. The V and J ends lost 1 base and 1 base respectively, with 8 bases between them. From germline, CDR1 is SGHVS and CDR2 FNYEAQ. Looking up the rest from reference TRBV7-6 and TRBJ1-5 gives the full variable domain: GAGVSQSPRYKVTKRGQDVALRCDPISGHVSLYWYRQALGQGPEFLTYFNYEAQQDKSGLPNDRFSAERPEGSISTLTIQRTEQRDSAMYRCASSLESGSNQPQHFGDGTRLSIL.

This clone was seen once. The J gene is TRBJ2-2, the V gene TRBV6-2 or TRBV6-3, with a weak D call TRBD2 (7 bases). In germline, CDR1 is MNHEY, CDR2 SVGEGT. Between the trimmed V and J ends, which lost 4 bases and 3 bases, there was a span of 9 bases. The CDR3 is 14 amino acids. The CDR3 protein is CASSSGGYTGELFF. The CDR3 coding sequence is TGTGCCAGCAGTTCGGGGGGCTACACCGGGGAGCTGTTTTTT.

The rearrangement links TRBV11-2 to TRBJ1-1; 9 positions agree with TRBD1. The CDR3 is 14 residues long. The ends lost 5 bases at V and 11 bases at J; junction bases unmatched: 12. CDR1 and CDR2 from the germline V gene are SGHAT and FQNNGV. CDR3 amino acids: CASSKLTGGGEAFF. In DNA, the CDR3 is TGTGCCAGCAGCAAACTAACAGGGGGCGGTGAGGCTTTCTTT.

The rearrangement uses TRBV7-3 and TRBJ1-1, with no clear D. Germline CDR1 reads SGHTA; CDR2 reads FQGTGA. The V and J ends lost 2 bases and 5 bases respectively, with 18 bases between them. The CDR3 has 16 residues. The CDR3 loop reads CASSLGWAGIRTEAFF. The CDR3 DNA sequence: TGTGCCAGCAGCTTAGGATGGGCGGGGATCAGGACTGAAGCTTTCTTT.